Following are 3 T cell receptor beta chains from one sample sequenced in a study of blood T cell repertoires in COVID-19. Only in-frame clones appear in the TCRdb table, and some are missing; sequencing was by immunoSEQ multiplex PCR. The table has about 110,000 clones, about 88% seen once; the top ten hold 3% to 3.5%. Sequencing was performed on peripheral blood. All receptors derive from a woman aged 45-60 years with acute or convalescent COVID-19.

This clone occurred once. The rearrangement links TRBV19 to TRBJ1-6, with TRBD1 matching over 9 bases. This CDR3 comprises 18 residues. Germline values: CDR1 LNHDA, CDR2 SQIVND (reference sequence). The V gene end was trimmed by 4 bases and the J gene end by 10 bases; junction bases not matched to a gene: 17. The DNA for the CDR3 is TGTGCCAGTAGTACAACCCGCCCCACGACAGGGGGGAGATCACCCCTCCACTTT. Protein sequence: CASSTTRPTTGGRSPLHF.

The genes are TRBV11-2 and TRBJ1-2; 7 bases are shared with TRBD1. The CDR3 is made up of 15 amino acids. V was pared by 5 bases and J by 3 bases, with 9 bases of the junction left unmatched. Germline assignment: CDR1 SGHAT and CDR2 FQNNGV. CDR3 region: CASSETGLSHYGYTF. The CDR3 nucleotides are TGTGCCAGCAGCGAGACAGGGTTAAGTCACTATGGCTACACCTTC.

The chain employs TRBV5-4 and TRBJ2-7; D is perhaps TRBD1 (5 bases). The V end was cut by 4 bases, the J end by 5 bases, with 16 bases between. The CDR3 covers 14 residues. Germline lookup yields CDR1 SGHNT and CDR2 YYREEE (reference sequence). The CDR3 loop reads CASSSQGRDHEQYF. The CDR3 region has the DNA TGTGCCAGCAGCAGCCAGGGAAGGGATCACGAGCAGTACTTC.